This entry lists 6 T cell receptor beta chains sequenced from one sample in a study of human T cells and chemical hapten exposure. Time point here: patch test 2, 6 weeks after DPC sensitization. The treatment was: therapeutic diphenylcyclopropenone sensitization with weekly scalp DPC. TCRdb reprocessed the RACE reads via MiXCR and lists one record per CDR3 protein. The repertoire consists of around 130,000 distinct CDR3 sequences, with around 11% occurring once and the leading ten covering around 1.4%. Material: whole blood, obtained in connection with sensitization to the hapten diphenylcyclopropenone (DPC). These receptors all come from a woman aged 50 to 60 with alopecia areata. Some clones in this sample may be carry-over from other donors' samples.

This clonotype was counted a few times. This sequence joins TRBV27 and TRBJ2-7; tentatively, D is TRBD1 (6 bases). Trimming removed 6 bases at V and 5 bases at J, with 17 bases between. This CDR3 has 14 amino acids. Germline loops: CDR1 MNHEY, CDR2 SMNVEV (reference sequence). The CDR3 DNA sequence: TGTGCCAGCAGCGAAACCGGGACACCCGACGAGCAGTACTTC. Translating gives CASSETGTPDEQYF.

The V and J genes are TRBV29-1 and TRBJ1-1, with a weak D call TRBD1 (6 bases). Germline V gene data show CDR1 as SQVTM and CDR2 as ANQGSEA. This CDR3 spans 13 amino acids. This chain's CDR3 is CSSDGGADTEAFF. The CDR3, as DNA: TGCAGTTCGGACGGGGGCGCGGACACTGAAGCTTTCTTT.

The rearrangement uses TRBV12-3 or TRBV12-4 and TRBJ2-1; possible D gene TRBD2, 6 bases. Trimming cost V 7 bases and J 5 bases, with 21 bases left between them. This CDR3 comprises 16 residues. The CDR3 DNA sequence: TGTGCCAGCAACCCCTGGGGCGGGGCGGTGGACAATGAGCAGTTCTTC. Its protein product is CASNPWGGAVDNEQFF.

This clonotype came up a few times. The genes are TRBV7-6 and TRBJ2-2; TRBD2 matches 13 bases. This CDR3 contains 15 residues. The germline CDR1 and CDR2 sequences are SGHVS and FNYEAQ. The trim removed 6 bases at V and 5 bases at J, leaving 3 bases unmatched. CDR3 DNA sequence: TGTGCCAGCAGACTAGCGGGAGGGAGTACCGGGGAGCTGTTTTTT. Encoded protein: CASRLAGGSTGELFF.

This clonotype was counted many times. The chain is built from TRBV30 and TRBJ1-5, with D uncertain. The V end lost 2 bases, the J end lost 0 bases, and 8 bases lay between the germline ends. Germline assignment: CDR1 GTSNPN and CDR2 SVGIG (reference sequence). CDR3 length equals 14 residues. The CDR3 DNA reads TGTGCCTGGAGTACAGCGTCTAGCAATCAGCCCCAGCATTTT. It translates to CAWSTASSNQPQHF. Looking up the rest from reference TRBV30 and TRBJ1-5 gives the full variable domain: SQTIHQWPATLVQPVGSPLSLECTVEGTSNPNLYWYRQAAGRGLQLLFYSVGIGQISSEVPQNLSASRPQDRQFILSSKKLLLSDSGFYLCAWSTASSNQPQHFGDGTRLSIL.

There are a few counts of this clonotype. The CDR3 spells CASSLPTEGAKNIQYF. For the CDR3, the DNA is TGTGCCAGCAGCCTACCTACGGAGGGGGCCAAAAACATTCAGTACTTC. V usage is TRBV28 and J usage is TRBJ2-4; possible D gene TRBD2, 6 bases. Germline V gene lookup returns CDR1 MDHEN and CDR2 SYDVKM. There are 16 residues in the CDR3. Trimming shortened V by 6 bases and J by 1 base, and 16 bases separated the two germline ends.